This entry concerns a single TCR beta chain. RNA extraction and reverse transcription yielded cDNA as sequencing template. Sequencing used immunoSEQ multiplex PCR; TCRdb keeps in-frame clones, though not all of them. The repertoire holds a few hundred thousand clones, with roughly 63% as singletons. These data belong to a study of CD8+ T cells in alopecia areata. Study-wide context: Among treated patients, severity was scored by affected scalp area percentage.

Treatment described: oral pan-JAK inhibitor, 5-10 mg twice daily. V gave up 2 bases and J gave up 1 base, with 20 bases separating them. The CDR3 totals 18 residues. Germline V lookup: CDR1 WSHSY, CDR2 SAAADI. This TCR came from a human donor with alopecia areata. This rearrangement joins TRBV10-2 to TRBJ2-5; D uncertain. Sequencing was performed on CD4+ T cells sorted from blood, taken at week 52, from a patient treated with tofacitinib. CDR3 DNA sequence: TGCGCCAGCAGTGAGAGAGAGTGGGGAAATTACGGCCAAGAGACCCAGTACTTC. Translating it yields CASSEREWGNYGQETQYF.